Listed below are T cell receptor beta chains from one sample, sequenced in a study of immune characterization of retroperitoneal liposarcoma. TCRdb re-derived calls from the PCR reads in MiXCR, one entry per CDR3 protein. The sample lists about 8,200 distinct CDR3 sequences, over 40% occurring once. The sequencing input was tumor tissue. The receptors shown here come from a male donor with retroperitoneal liposarcoma. Both conserved end residues are part of each CDR3. The order of the fields is V gene, J gene, clone size, CDR3 protein. The size field is filled for only some rows; it gives once, few, many or a size class.

v_gene: TRBV7-6; j_gene: TRBJ2-3; abundance: -; CDR3aa: CASSLALTSGRTDTQYF
v_gene: TRBV3-1; j_gene: TRBJ2-5; abundance: once; CDR3aa: CASSQGTSRETQYF
v_gene: TRBV7-2; j_gene: TRBJ2-3; abundance: -; CDR3aa: CASSSHRGYSTDTQYF
v_gene: TRBV7-9; j_gene: -; abundance: few; CDR3aa: CASSHERSNEQYF
v_gene: TRBV6-1; j_gene: -; abundance: -; CDR3aa: CASSLRQGPETQYF
v_gene: TRBV6-1; j_gene: TRBJ2-7; abundance: medium-sized; CDR3aa: CASSEAGGNPYEQYF
v_gene: TRBV4-1; j_gene: TRBJ1-1; abundance: -; CDR3aa: CASSQGTSTVNTEAFF
v_gene: TRBV7-2; j_gene: TRBJ2-7; abundance: medium-sized; CDR3aa: CASSLDGGYEQYF
v_gene: TRBV6-1; j_gene: TRBJ2-1; abundance: few; CDR3aa: CASTASGRMNEQFF
v_gene: TRBV11-1; j_gene: -; abundance: -; CDR3aa: CASSRTSRTYEQYF
v_gene: TRBV6-1; j_gene: -; abundance: -; CDR3aa: CASSELPGGEYEQYF
v_gene: TRBV10-2; j_gene: TRBJ2-1; abundance: -; CDR3aa: CASKPAGRVETQFF
v_gene: TRBV6-1; j_gene: TRBJ1-6; abundance: -; CDR3aa: CASSEALSSPLHF
v_gene: TRBV10-1; j_gene: TRBJ2-1; abundance: -; CDR3aa: CASSESVPLGYNEQFF
v_gene: TRBV12-3/TRBV12-4; j_gene: TRBJ2-1; abundance: medium-sized; CDR3aa: CASSFHYEQFF
v_gene: TRBV6-1; j_gene: TRBJ2-3; abundance: -; CDR3aa: CASSRGTSGGLDTQYF
v_gene: TRBV7-2; j_gene: TRBJ1-2; abundance: -; CDR3aa: CASSLMSASNGYTF
v_gene: TRBV7-8; j_gene: TRBJ2-1; abundance: few; CDR3aa: CASSLTSTYEQFF
v_gene: TRBV6-5; j_gene: TRBJ2-7; abundance: medium-sized; CDR3aa: CASSYSMHQGHEQYF
v_gene: TRBV6-1; j_gene: TRBJ2-1; abundance: medium-sized; CDR3aa: CASSDALVGHLYNEQFF
v_gene: TRBV12-3/TRBV12-4; j_gene: TRBJ2-5; abundance: few; CDR3aa: CASSHIAGTKRTQYF
v_gene: TRBV27; j_gene: TRBJ2-4; abundance: -; CDR3aa: CASGGQGRNIQYF
v_gene: TRBV6-1; j_gene: TRBJ2-1; abundance: -; CDR3aa: CASSSRETQFF
v_gene: TRBV11-2; j_gene: -; abundance: -; CDR3aa: CASSLVSGGGTYEQYF
v_gene: TRBV6-5; j_gene: -; abundance: -; CDR3aa: CASSYGTSGYEQYF
v_gene: TRBV6-1; j_gene: TRBJ2-3; abundance: -; CDR3aa: CASSPNTDTQYF
v_gene: TRBV12-3/TRBV12-4; j_gene: TRBJ2-7; abundance: -; CDR3aa: CASSPGRGVSYEQYF
v_gene: TRBV6-2/TRBV6-3; j_gene: TRBJ2-5; abundance: -; CDR3aa: CASSWRDRASNEQYF
v_gene: TRBV10-2; j_gene: -; abundance: -; CDR3aa: CASSTIFAYEQYF
v_gene: TRBV7-2; j_gene: TRBJ2-3; abundance: -; CDR3aa: CASSLVFADTQYF
v_gene: TRBV7-2; j_gene: TRBJ2-3; abundance: -; CDR3aa: CASSSGPGGPRDTQYF
v_gene: TRBV25-1; j_gene: TRBJ2-3; abundance: -; CDR3aa: CASSQPGFLTSTDTQYF
v_gene: TRBV7-2; j_gene: -; abundance: few; CDR3aa: CASSKPGSYEQYF
v_gene: TRBV6-6; j_gene: TRBJ2-1; abundance: -; CDR3aa: CARSGRLAGLDEQFF
v_gene: TRBV7-2; j_gene: TRBJ2-2; abundance: -; CDR3aa: CASRLGPGELFF
v_gene: TRBV6-1; j_gene: TRBJ1-6; abundance: medium-sized; CDR3aa: CASNDYNSPLHF